A selection of T cell receptor beta chains follows, all from one sample in a study of OX40 agonist ivuxolimab in advanced cancers. Measured with immunoSEQ multiplex PCR; TCRdb has only the in-frame clones, and not every one. The sample contains about 100,000 clones, approximately 90% of which appear only once. The specimen comprised CD4+ or CD8+ T cells sorted from blood, sampled in a trial of the OX40 agonist ivuxolimab. The receptors derive from an adult with an advanced solid tumor such as melanoma, head and neck, liver or kidney cancer. The CDR3 runs from the conserved cysteine through the conserved F or W. D genes are given only for firm matches.

cdr3_aa j_call d_call v_call
CASSSPLTRGMNTEAFF TRBJ1-1 NA TRBV28
CASRRDARGPQHF TRBJ1-5 NA TRBV27
CASSAGTSGNQETQYF TRBJ2-5 TRBD2 TRBV9
CASRMGQGGYGYTF TRBJ1-2 TRBD1 TRBV19
CASSLFDKRDYGYTF TRBJ1-2 NA TRBV28
CASSLQGGRPPDTQYF TRBJ2-3 TRBD2 TRBV5-1
CAISAGAGRANYGYTF TRBJ1-2 NA TRBV10-3
CASSSLDTDTQYF TRBJ2-3 NA TRBV5-1
CASSVGSPQQPQHF TRBJ1-5 NA TRBV9
CASSSQGRGNQPQHF TRBJ1-5 NA TRBV6-5
CASSLAVTGRNEQFF TRBJ2-1 NA TRBV5-1
CARDTREGGGTDTQYF TRBJ2-3 TRBD2 TRBV2
CASRRDTETQYF TRBJ2-5 NA TRBV6-5
CATSRDEVAGDRYGYTF TRBJ1-2 NA TRBV15